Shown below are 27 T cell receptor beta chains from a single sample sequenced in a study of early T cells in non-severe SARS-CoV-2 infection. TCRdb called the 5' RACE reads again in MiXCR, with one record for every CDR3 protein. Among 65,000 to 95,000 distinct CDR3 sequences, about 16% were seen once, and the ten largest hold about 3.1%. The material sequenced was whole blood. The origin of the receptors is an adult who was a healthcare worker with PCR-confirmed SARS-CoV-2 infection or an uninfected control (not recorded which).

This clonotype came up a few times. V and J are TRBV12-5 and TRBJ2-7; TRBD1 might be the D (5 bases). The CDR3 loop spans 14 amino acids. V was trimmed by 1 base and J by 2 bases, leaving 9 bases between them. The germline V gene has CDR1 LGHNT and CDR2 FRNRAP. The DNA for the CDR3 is TGTGCTAGTGGTTTGGGACAGAACGCCTACGAGCAGTACTTC. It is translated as CASGLGQNAYEQYF.

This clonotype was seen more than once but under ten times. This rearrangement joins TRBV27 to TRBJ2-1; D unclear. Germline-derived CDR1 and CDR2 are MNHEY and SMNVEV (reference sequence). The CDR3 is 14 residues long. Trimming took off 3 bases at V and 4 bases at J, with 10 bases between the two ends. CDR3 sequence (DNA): TGTGCCAGCAGTTTCCGGGTAGGGTACAATGAGCAGTTCTTC. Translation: CASSFRVGYNEQFF.

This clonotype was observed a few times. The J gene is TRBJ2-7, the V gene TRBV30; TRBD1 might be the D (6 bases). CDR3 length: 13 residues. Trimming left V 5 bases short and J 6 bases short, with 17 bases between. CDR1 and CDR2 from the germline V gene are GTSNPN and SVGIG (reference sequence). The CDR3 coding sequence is TGTGCCTGGTCTTTAAGGGGGAGAGGCGAGCAGTACTTC. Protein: CAWSLRGRGEQYF.

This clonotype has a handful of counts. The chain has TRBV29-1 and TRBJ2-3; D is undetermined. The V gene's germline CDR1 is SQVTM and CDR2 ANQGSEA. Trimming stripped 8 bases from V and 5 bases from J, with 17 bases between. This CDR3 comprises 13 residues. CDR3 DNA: TGCAGCCCCTCCCGAGTAGTAGGAGATACGCAGTATTTT. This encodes CSPSRVVGDTQYF.

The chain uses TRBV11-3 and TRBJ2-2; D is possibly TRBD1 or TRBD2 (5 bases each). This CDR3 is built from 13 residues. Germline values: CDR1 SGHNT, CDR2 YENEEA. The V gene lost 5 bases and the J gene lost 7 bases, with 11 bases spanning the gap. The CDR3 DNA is TGTGCCAGCAGCCCCACGGGGCTCGGGGAGCTGTTTTTT. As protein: CASSPTGLGELFF.

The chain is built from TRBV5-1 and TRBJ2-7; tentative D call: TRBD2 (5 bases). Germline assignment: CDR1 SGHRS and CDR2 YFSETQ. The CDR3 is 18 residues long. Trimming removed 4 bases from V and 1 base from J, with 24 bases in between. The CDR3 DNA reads TGCGCCAGCAGCATTCCGGCTAGAGACCCGAGGGAGTCCTACGAGCAGTACTTC. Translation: CASSIPARDPRESYEQYF. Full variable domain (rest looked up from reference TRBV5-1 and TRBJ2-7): KAGVTQTPRYLIKTRGQQVTLSCSPISGHRSVSWYQQTPGQGLQFLFEYFSETQRNKGNFPGRFSGRQFSNSRSEMNVSTLELGDSALYLCASSIPARDPRESYEQYFGPGTRLTVT.

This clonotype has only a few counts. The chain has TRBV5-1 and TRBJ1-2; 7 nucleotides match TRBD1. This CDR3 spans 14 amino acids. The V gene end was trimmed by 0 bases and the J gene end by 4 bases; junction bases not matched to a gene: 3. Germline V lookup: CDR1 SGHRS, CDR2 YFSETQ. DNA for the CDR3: TGCGCCAGCAGCTTGGGACAGGGAGGCTATGGCTACACCTTC. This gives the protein CASSLGQGGYGYTF.

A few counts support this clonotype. CDR3 coding DNA: TGTGCCAGCAGCCGGGGAAACGGAAACATTCAGTACTTC. Protein: CASSRGNGNIQYF. The chain links TRBV14 to TRBJ2-4; D call uncertain. Germline loops: CDR1 SGHDN, CDR2 FVKESK. Trimming took 4 bases from V and 6 from J, leaving 10 bases between them. The CDR3 is 13 residues long.

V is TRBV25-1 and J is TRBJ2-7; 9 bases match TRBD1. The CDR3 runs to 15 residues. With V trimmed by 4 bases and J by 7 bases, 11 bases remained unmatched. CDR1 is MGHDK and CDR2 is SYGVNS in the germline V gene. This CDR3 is CASSGAGTGPREQYF. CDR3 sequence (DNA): TGTGCCAGCAGTGGGGCCGGGACAGGGCCTAGAGAGCAGTACTTC.

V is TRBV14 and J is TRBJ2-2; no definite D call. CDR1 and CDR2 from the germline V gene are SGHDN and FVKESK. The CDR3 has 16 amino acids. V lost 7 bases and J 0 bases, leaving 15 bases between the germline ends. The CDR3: CASNNPRQTNTGELFF. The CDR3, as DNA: TGTGCCAGCAACAACCCGCGACAAACGAACACCGGGGAGCTGTTTTTT.

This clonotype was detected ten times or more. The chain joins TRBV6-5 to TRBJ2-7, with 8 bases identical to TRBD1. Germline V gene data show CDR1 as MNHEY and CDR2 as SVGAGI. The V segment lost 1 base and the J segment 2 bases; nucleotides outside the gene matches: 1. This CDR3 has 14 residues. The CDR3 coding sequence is TGTGCCAGCAGTTACTTGACAGGGGCCTACGAGCAGTACTTC. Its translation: CASSYLTGAYEQYF.

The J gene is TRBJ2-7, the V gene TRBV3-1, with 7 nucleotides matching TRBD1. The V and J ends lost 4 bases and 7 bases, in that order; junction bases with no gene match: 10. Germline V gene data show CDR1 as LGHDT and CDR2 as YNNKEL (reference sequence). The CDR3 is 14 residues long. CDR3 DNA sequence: TGTGCCAGCAGCCGACAGGGTGCTAGATGGGAGCAGTACTTC. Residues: CASSRQGARWEQYF.

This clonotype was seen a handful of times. The CDR3 DNA is TGTGCCAGCAGCCTCCCAAGGGCGACTAGCGGTACCCGCACAGATACGCAGTATTTT. Translation gives CASSLPRATSGTRTDTQYF. The chain is built from TRBV3-1 and TRBJ2-3; 9 nucleotides align to TRBD2. Per the germline V gene, CDR1 is LGHDT and CDR2 is YNNKEL (reference sequence). J gave up 1 base and V 4 bases, and 15 bases lay outside the gene matches. The CDR3 runs 19 residues.

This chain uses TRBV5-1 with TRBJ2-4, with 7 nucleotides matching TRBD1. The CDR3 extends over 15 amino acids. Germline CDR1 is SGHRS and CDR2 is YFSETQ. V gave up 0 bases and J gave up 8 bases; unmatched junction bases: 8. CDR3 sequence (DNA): TGCGCCAGCAGCTTGGGTCGTGGGACAGTGGACATTCAGTACTTC. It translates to CASSLGRGTVDIQYF.

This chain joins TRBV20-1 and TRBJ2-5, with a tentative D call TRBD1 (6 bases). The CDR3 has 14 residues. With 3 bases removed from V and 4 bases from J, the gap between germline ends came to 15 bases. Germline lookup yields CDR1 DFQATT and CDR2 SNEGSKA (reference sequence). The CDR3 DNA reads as TGCAGTGCTAGCAGGGGCAGGGTTGTAGAGACCCAGTACTTC. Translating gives CSASRGRVVETQYF.

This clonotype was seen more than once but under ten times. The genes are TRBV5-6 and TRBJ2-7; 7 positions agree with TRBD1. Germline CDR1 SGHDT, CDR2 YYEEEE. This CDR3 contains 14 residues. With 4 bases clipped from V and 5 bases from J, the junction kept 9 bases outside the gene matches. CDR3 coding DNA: TGTGCCAGCAGCCCGGGACAGTTGTTTCACGAGCAGTACTTC. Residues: CASSPGQLFHEQYF.

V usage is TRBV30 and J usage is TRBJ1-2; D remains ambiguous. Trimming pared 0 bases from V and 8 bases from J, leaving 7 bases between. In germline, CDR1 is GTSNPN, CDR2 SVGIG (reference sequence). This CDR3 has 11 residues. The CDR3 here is CAWSVRGGYTF. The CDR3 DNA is TGTGCCTGGAGTGTACGGGGAGGCTACACCTTC. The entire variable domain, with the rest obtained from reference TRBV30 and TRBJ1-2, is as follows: SQTIHQWPATLVQPVGSPLSLECTVEGTSNPNLYWYRQAAGRGLQLLFYSVGIGQISSEVPQNLSASRPQDRQFILSSKKLLLSDSGFYLCAWSVRGGYTFGSGTRLTVV.

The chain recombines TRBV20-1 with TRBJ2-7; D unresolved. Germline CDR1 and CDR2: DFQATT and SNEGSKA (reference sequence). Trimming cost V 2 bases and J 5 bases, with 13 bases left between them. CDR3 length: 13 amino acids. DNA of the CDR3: TGCAGTGCTAGACCGGTCGGATGGGACGAGCAGTACTTC. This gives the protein CSARPVGWDEQYF.

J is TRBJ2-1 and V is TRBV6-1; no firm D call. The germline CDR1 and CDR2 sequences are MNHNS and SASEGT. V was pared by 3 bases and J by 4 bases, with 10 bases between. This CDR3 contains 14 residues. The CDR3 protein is CASSDGIAYNEQFF. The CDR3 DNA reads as TGTGCCAGCAGTGATGGTATAGCTTACAATGAGCAGTTCTTC.

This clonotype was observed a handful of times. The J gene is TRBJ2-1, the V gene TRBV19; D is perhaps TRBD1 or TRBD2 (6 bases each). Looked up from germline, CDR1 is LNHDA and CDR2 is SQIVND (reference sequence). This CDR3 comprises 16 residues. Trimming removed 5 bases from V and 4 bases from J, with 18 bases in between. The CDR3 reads CASSAGGTSTYNEQFF. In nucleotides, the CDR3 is TGTGCCAGTAGTGCAGGAGGGACATCCACATACAATGAGCAGTTCTTC.

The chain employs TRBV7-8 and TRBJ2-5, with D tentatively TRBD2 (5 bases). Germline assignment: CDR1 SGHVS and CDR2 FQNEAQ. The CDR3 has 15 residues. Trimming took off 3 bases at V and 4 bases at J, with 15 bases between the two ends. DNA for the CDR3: TGTGCCAGCAGCTTCGCATGGACTCGGGGAGAGACCCAGTACTTC. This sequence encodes CASSFAWTRGETQYF.

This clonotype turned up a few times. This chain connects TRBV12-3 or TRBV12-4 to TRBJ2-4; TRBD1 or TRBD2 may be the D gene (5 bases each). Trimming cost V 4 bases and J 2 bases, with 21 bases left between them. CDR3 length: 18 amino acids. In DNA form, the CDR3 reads TGTGCCAGCAGTTCGCCCGAGATGGGACGTACGACCAAAAACATTCAGTACTTC. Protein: CASSSPEMGRTTKNIQYF.

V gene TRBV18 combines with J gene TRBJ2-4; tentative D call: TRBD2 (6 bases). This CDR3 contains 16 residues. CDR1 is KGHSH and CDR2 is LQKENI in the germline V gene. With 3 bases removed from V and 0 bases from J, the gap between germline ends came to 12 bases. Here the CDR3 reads CASSPVGGLAKNIQYF. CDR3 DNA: TGTGCCAGCTCACCGGTGGGAGGACTAGCCAAAAACATTCAGTACTTC.

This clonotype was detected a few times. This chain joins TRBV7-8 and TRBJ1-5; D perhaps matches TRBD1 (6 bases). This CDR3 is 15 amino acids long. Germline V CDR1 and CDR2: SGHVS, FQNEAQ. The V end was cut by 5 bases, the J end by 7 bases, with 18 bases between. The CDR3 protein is CASSPRPGARQPQHF. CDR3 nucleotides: TGTGCCAGCAGCCCCCGCCCGGGGGCTAGGCAGCCCCAGCATTTT.

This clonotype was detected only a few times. For the CDR3, the DNA is TGTGCCAGCAGATGGGACCCTCTTGCGACCGGGGAGCTGTTTTTT. Its protein product is CASRWDPLATGELFF. The chain recombines TRBV5-5 with TRBJ2-2; TRBD1 or TRBD2 may be the D gene (5 bases each). The CDR3 length is 15 residues. V was trimmed by 5 bases and J by 5 bases, leaving 16 bases between them. The V gene's germline CDR1 is SGHKS and CDR2 YYEKEE (reference sequence). Supplemented by reference TRBV5-5 and TRBJ2-2, the full variable domain reads DAGVTQSPTHLIKTRGQQVTLRCSPISGHKSVSWYQQVLGQGPQFIFQYYEKEERGRGNFPDRFSARQFPNYSSELNVNALLLGDSALYLCASRWDPLATGELFFGEGSRLTVL.

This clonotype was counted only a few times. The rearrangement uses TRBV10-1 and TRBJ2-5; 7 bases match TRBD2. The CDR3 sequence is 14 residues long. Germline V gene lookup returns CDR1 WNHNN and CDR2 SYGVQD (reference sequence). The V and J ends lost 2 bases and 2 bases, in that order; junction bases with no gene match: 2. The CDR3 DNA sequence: TGCGCCAGCAGTGAGAGGACTAGGCAAGAGACCCAGTACTTC. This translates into CASSERTRQETQYF.

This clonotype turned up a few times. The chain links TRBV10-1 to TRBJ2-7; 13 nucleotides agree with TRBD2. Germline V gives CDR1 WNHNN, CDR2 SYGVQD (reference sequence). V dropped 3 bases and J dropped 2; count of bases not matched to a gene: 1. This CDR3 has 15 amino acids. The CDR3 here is CASSEGLAGAYEQYF. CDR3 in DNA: TGCGCCAGCAGTGAAGGACTAGCGGGGGCCTACGAGCAGTACTTC.